A single sample gave rise to the 17 T cell receptor delta chains below, sequenced in a study of gamma-delta T cells after stem cell transplantation. TCRdb re-called the RT-PCR reads with CATT. The sample records under 2,500 delta-chain clones, approximately 3% being singletons. Sequencing was done on a sample of gamma-delta T cells. These receptors all stem from a human donor. It is not recorded whose cells these are; they may come from a transplant donor.

This clone has more than one count but fewer than ten. The protein TCRdb gives is from a much larger clone and does not agree with this DNA's translation at residue 6, likely a read error; the protein shown here comes from the DNA. This chain connects TRDV1 to TRDJ1; D perhaps matches TRDD3 (6 bases). There are 15 residues in the CDR3. Germline CDR1 and CDR2: TSWWSYY and QGS. Trimming took off 7 bases at V and 2 bases at J, with 17 bases between the two ends. This CDR3 reads CALECFLGITDKLIF. In nucleotides, the CDR3 is TGTGCTCTTGAGTGTTTCCTGGGGATTACCGATAAACTCATCTTT.

In its sample, this clone was seen a few times. This is likely an artifact of a read error, given a far larger clone one base away. Other nucleotide sequences from this sample produce the same CDR3. The genes are TRDV2 and TRDJ1; D is unclear. This CDR3 comprises 15 residues. Germline V CDR1 and CDR2: GEAIGNYY, EKD. CDR3 region: CACDTLYSAGDKLIF. The CDR3 DNA reads as TGTGCCTGTGACACGTTGTACTCAGCCGGCGATAAACTTATCTTT.

About this clone itself: At residue 5, the TCRdb amino acid sequence and the translated nucleotide sequence differ, so the protein here is the DNA translation. The chain has TRDV2 and TRDJ1; possible D gene TRDD2, 5 bases. This CDR3 contains 18 residues. Looked up from germline, CDR1 is GEAIGNYY and CDR2 is EKD. Trimming shortened V by 3 bases and J by 0 bases, and 22 bases separated the two germline ends. CDR3 in DNA: TGTGCCTGTGACCTGATTCCTCACACCACTCCTTACACCGATAAACTCATCTTT. Translation: CACDLIPHTTPYTDKLIF.

Sample share makes this clone medium-sized. A far larger clone differs by one base, so this is likely a read error. This sample also contains other DNA sequences that code for the same CDR3. The rearrangement uses TRDV2 and TRDJ3; TRDD3 matches at 7 bases. The V segment lost 1 base and the J segment 1 base; nucleotides outside the gene matches: 27. CDR1 and CDR2 (germline): GEAIGNYY, EKD. The CDR3 runs 25 residues. This CDR3 reads CACDTVSGWGTPLRLSSWDTRQMFF. Here the CDR3 DNA reads TGTGCCTGTGACACTGTGAGTGGATGGGGGACCCCGCTTCGTTTATCGTCCTGGGACACCCGACAGATGTTTTTC.

The chain joins TRDV1 to TRDJ1, with TRDD3 matching over 10 bases. With 3 bases clipped from V and 0 bases from J, the junction kept 22 bases outside the gene matches. Germline V gene lookup returns CDR1 TSWWSYY and CDR2 QGS. This CDR3 spans 22 amino acids. The CDR3 spells CALGERISSGTGGWTNTDKLIF. CDR3 sequence (DNA): TGTGCTCTTGGGGAGCGGATTTCCTCCGGTACTGGGGGATGGACTAACACCGATAAACTCATCTTT.

This clone was counted a few times. The chain links TRDV2 to TRDJ1, with a tentative D call TRDD3 (6 bases). V was cut by 0 bases and J by 0 bases, with 10 bases left in between. This CDR3 spans 15 amino acids. In germline, CDR1 is GEAIGNYY, CDR2 EKD. CDR3 nucleotide sequence: TGTGCCTGTGACACCGTGGGGGCAAACACCGATAAACTCATCTTT. It specifies CACDTVGANTDKLIF.

On this clone itself: A read error may produce the germline difference seen at one junction end. Other DNA sequences from this sample encode an identical CDR3 as well. The chain recombines TRDV2 with TRDJ1, with 12 bases aligning to TRDD3. Per germline, CDR1 GEAIGNYY and CDR2 EKD. This CDR3 is 18 amino acids long. In nucleotides, the CDR3 is TGCGCCTGTGACACTCTTTTACTGGGGGATACACTCACCGATAAACTCATCTTT. Its translation: CACDTLLLGDTLTDKLIF.

This clone is termed medium-sized. A far larger clone differs by one base, so this is likely a read error. The identical CDR3 is also encoded by other nucleotide sequences in the sample. CDR3 nucleotides: TGTGCCTGTGACACCGTGAGTGGATGGGGGACCCCGCTCCGTTTATCGTCCTGGGACACCCGACAGATGTTTTTC. This gives the protein CACDTVSGWGTPLRLSSWDTRQMFF. This chain connects TRDV2 to TRDJ3, with 7 bases fitting TRDD3. Trimming at V came to 0 bases and at J to 1 base, leaving 26 bases not matched to a gene. The length of the CDR3 is 25 residues. Germline V CDR1 and CDR2: GEAIGNYY, EKD.

V and J are TRDV1 and TRDJ1; 10 bases fit TRDD3. With V trimmed by 3 bases and J by 4 bases, 20 bases remained unmatched. Germline V gene lookup returns CDR1 TSWWSYY and CDR2 QGS. This CDR3 spans 20 amino acids. The CDR3: CALGDFLPLSTGGLYDKLIF. CDR3 DNA: TGTGCTCTTGGGGATTTCCTTCCCCTTTCTACTGGGGGATTGTACGATAAACTCATCTTT.

Of note for this clone: Other DNA sequences of this sample code for an identical CDR3. This sequence joins TRDV2 and TRDJ3, with TRDD3 matching 13 bases. This CDR3 spans 19 amino acids. V was clipped by 3 bases and J by 3 bases; unmatched bases: 7. CDR1 is GEAIGNYY and CDR2 is EKD in the germline V gene. The CDR3 sequence: CACDAVLGDTRWDTRQMFF. CDR3 sequence (DNA): TGTGCCTGTGACGCTGTACTGGGGGATACGCGCTGGGACACCCGACAGATGTTTTTC.

The chain couples TRDV2 to TRDJ1, with D perhaps matching TRDD3 (6 bases). Germline V gives CDR1 GEAIGNYY, CDR2 EKD. The CDR3 consists of 16 residues. Trimming left V 0 bases short and J 2 bases short, with 15 bases between. The CDR3 DNA sequence: TGTGCCTGTGACACCGTGAGTGGATGGGGGACCGATAAACTCATCTTT. Protein: CACDTVSGWGTDKLIF.

This clone is medium-sized (0.01 to 0.1%) within its sample. CDR3 region: CACDTADKSSWDTRQMFF. Here the CDR3 DNA reads TGTGCCTGTGACACCGCGGACAAAAGCTCCTGGGACACCCGACAGATGTTTTTC. V is TRDV2 and J is TRDJ3, with D unresolved. From germline, CDR1 is GEAIGNYY and CDR2 EKD. Deletions cut 0 bases from V and 0 bases from J, with 11 bases between. The CDR3 contains 18 residues.

For this clone: TCRdb has a much larger clone's protein, which differs at residue 8 from the translation of this DNA, likely because of a read error; what is shown is the protein translated from the DNA. This chain uses TRDV2 with TRDJ1; D call uncertain. This CDR3 has 15 residues. Germline V gene lookup returns CDR1 GEAIGNYY and CDR2 EKD. Trimming took off 4 bases at V and 3 bases at J, with 17 bases between the two ends. The DNA for the CDR3 is TGTGCCTGTGATTCCCTTACTGAGAAGTCCGATAAACTCATCTTT. Translated: CACDSLTEKSDKLIF.

Details on this clone: A much larger clone is a single base away; this may be a read error. Other DNA sequences in the same sample also yield this CDR3. The genes are TRDV2 and TRDJ3; 7 bases map to TRDD3. Germline lookup yields CDR1 GEAIGNYY and CDR2 EKD. V dropped 1 base and J dropped 1; count of bases not matched to a gene: 30. This CDR3 has 26 amino acids. The DNA of the CDR3 is TGTGCCTGTGACACTGTAAAGCCCCCGGGGCTGGGGGCCACCCTTCTCAGTTCCTGGGACACCCGACAGATGTTTTTC. This gives the protein CACDTVKPPGLGATLLSSWDTRQMFF.

This clone is medium-sized. The chain uses TRDV2 and TRDJ1, with 12 nucleotides matching TRDD3. V was pared by 3 bases and J by 0 bases, with 10 bases of the junction left unmatched. The length of the CDR3 is 18 residues. Germline V gene data show CDR1 as GEAIGNYY and CDR2 as EKD. CDR3 bases: TGTGCCTGTGACCCAGTACTGGGGGATACAAAGTACACCGATAAACTCATCTTT. Translating it yields CACDPVLGDTKYTDKLIF.

By its share, this clone is medium-sized. It differs at one base from a far larger clone, so likely a read error. This rearrangement joins TRDV1 to TRDJ1; 10 bases match TRDD3. The CDR3 has 18 amino acids. J gave up 10 bases and V 0 bases, and 17 bases lay outside the gene matches. In germline, CDR1 is TSWWSYY, CDR2 QGS. Written as DNA, the CDR3 is TGTGCTCTTGGGGAACTAGGCCCCTGTACTGGGGGATGTGGGAGACTCATCTTT. Encoded protein: CALGELGPCTGGCGRLIF.

To note about this clone: The germline gene is not matched at one end of the junction; a read error may be the cause. This chain uses TRDV2 with TRDJ3, with 9 bases lining up with TRDD3. This CDR3 is built from 23 residues. Germline CDR1 and CDR2: GEAIGNYY and EKD. In DNA, the CDR3 is TGTGCCAGTGACCCGATCGAGGTTGATGGACTGGGGGAAGGCTCCTGGGACACCCGACAGATGTTTTTC. Residues: CASDPIEVDGLGEGSWDTRQMFF.